The rows below give T cell receptor beta chains drawn from one sample of a study of cytomegalovirus exposure and HLA in healthy donors. Generated by immunoSEQ multiplex PCR, the TCRdb table keeps only in-frame clones and is missing some. The data hold 200,000 or so clones, with roughly 80% observed a single time. The sample was PBMCs. The source is a man between 50 and 59 years old in good health and CMV-seronegative. CDR3s include the opening cysteine and the closing phenylalanine or tryptophan. The D gene is left open where the match is weak. Size tells how often a clone was seen (once, few, many) or the class of an expanded clone, and some rows leave it out.

J gene: TRBJ1-2
clone size: .
V gene: TRBV6-5
D gene: .
CDR3 protein: CASSYSSTGYDGYTF
CDR3 DNA: TGTGCCAGCAGTTACTCGTCGACTGGGTACGATGGCTACACCTTC

J gene: TRBJ2-5
clone size: .
V gene: TRBV6-1
D gene: TRBD2
CDR3 protein: CASSEWEGIQETQYF
CDR3 DNA: TGTGCCAGCAGTGAATGGGAGGGGATCCAAGAGACCCAGTACTTC

J gene: TRBJ1-2
clone size: .
V gene: TRBV7-2
D gene: .
CDR3 protein: CASSPESSNFYGYTF
CDR3 DNA: TGTGCCAGCAGCCCCGAGTCAAGTAACTTCTATGGCTACACCTTC

J gene: TRBJ1-2
clone size: .
V gene: TRBV7-2
D gene: .
CDR3 protein: CASSSNLDYGYTF
CDR3 DNA: TGTGCCAGCAGCTCAAACTTAGACTATGGCTACACCTTC

J gene: TRBJ1-2
clone size: .
V gene: TRBV30
D gene: .
CDR3 protein: CAWIPQGRGYTF
CDR3 DNA: TGTGCCTGGATCCCCCAGGGGCGCGGCTACACCTTC

J gene: TRBJ1-5
clone size: .
V gene: TRBV2
D gene: TRBD1
CDR3 protein: CASSASGQGNQPQHF
CDR3 DNA: TGTGCCAGCAGTGCCTCGGGACAGGGAAATCAGCCCCAGCATTTT

J gene: TRBJ1-5
clone size: .
V gene: TRBV30
D gene: .
CDR3 protein: CAWSSGAHQPQHF
CDR3 DNA: TGTGCCTGGAGTTCTGGGGCCCATCAGCCCCAGCATTTT

J gene: TRBJ2-3
clone size: once
V gene: TRBV9
D gene: TRBD1
CDR3 protein: CASSPRDRVNTQYF
CDR3 DNA: TGTGCCAGCAGCCCCCGGGACAGGGTTAATACGCAGTATTTT

J gene: TRBJ2-7
clone size: few
V gene: TRBV5-1
D gene: TRBD2
CDR3 protein: CASRAGASGVYEQYF
CDR3 DNA: TGCGCCAGCAGGGCCGGGGCTAGCGGGGTCTACGAGCAGTACTTC

J gene: TRBJ1-5
clone size: .
V gene: TRBV18
D gene: TRBD1
CDR3 protein: CASSGTENQPQHF
CDR3 DNA: TGTGCCAGCTCTGGGACAGAGAATCAGCCCCAGCATTTT

J gene: TRBJ2-1
clone size: .
V gene: TRBV4-3
D gene: TRBD2
CDR3 protein: CASSQEWTSGEQFF
CDR3 DNA: TGCGCCAGCAGCCAAGAATGGACTAGCGGCGAGCAGTTCTTC

J gene: TRBJ1-1
clone size: .
V gene: TRBV19
D gene: .
CDR3 protein: CASSPRDTLNTEAFF
CDR3 DNA: TGTGCCAGTAGTCCCCGGGACACATTGAACACTGAAGCTTTCTTT

J gene: TRBJ1-2
clone size: .
V gene: TRBV25-1
D gene: .
CDR3 protein: CASSEGNYGYTF
CDR3 DNA: TGTGCCAGCAGTGAGGGCAACTATGGCTACACCTTC

J gene: TRBJ2-5
clone size: .
V gene: TRBV9
D gene: TRBD2
CDR3 protein: CASSVGGGVGPETQYF
CDR3 DNA: TGTGCCAGCAGCGTAGGGGGAGGGGTGGGGCCAGAGACCCAGTACTTC

J gene: TRBJ1-2
clone size: .
V gene: TRBV27
D gene: .
CDR3 protein: CASTTGSKGYTF
CDR3 DNA: TGTGCCAGCACTACCGGGTCTAAGGGCTACACCTTC

J gene: TRBJ2-7
clone size: once
V gene: TRBV7-9
D gene: .
CDR3 protein: CASSILNRDYEQYF
CDR3 DNA: TGTGCCAGCAGCATCCTAAACAGGGACTACGAGCAGTACTTC

J gene: TRBJ2-2
clone size: .
V gene: TRBV7-9
D gene: .
CDR3 protein: CASSFRQPNTGELFF
CDR3 DNA: TGTGCCAGCAGCTTCAGACAGCCGAACACCGGGGAGCTGTTTTTT

J gene: TRBJ1-3
clone size: .
V gene: TRBV6-5
D gene: .
CDR3 protein: CASSLGTVGNTIYF
CDR3 DNA: TGTGCCAGCAGTCTTGGGACTGTTGGAAACACCATATATTTT

J gene: TRBJ2-7
clone size: .
V gene: TRBV27
D gene: TRBD1
CDR3 protein: CASSLGQGTGPSSYEQYF
CDR3 DNA: TGTGCCAGCAGTCTCGGACAGGGGACTGGTCCTAGCTCCTACGAGCAGTACTTC

J gene: TRBJ2-3
clone size: .
V gene: TRBV11-2
D gene: TRBD2
CDR3 protein: CASSLRTGRGGLLDTQYF
CDR3 DNA: TGTGCCAGCAGCTTAAGAACAGGCCGGGGGGGCCTCCTAGATACGCAGTATTTT

J gene: TRBJ2-4
clone size: .
V gene: TRBV29-1
D gene: TRBD2
CDR3 protein: CSVVSGGTKNIQYF
CDR3 DNA: TGCAGCGTCGTTAGCGGGGGCACAAAAAACATTCAGTACTTC

J gene: TRBJ2-4
clone size: .
V gene: TRBV5-8
D gene: .
CDR3 protein: CASRFSRGSGNIQYF
CDR3 DNA: TGTGCCAGCCGCTTTTCCCGGGGATCGGGAAACATTCAGTACTTC

J gene: TRBJ2-5
clone size: .
V gene: TRBV5-3
D gene: .
CDR3 protein: CARSPRVAGETQYF
CDR3 DNA: TGTGCCAGAAGCCCACGAGTGGCGGGGGAGACCCAGTACTTC

J gene: TRBJ2-7
clone size: .
V gene: TRBV18
D gene: .
CDR3 protein: CASSRLRRDYEQYF
CDR3 DNA: TGTGCCAGCTCACGGCTACGGCGGGATTACGAGCAGTACTTC

J gene: TRBJ2-2
clone size: few
V gene: TRBV2
D gene: .
CDR3 protein: CASSPTAGAGELFF
CDR3 DNA: TGTGCCAGCAGCCCCACGGCGGGGGCTGGGGAGCTGTTTTTT

J gene: TRBJ2-5
clone size: .
V gene: TRBV30
D gene: .
CDR3 protein: CAWSVRQPSRETQYF
CDR3 DNA: TGTGCCTGGAGTGTACGACAACCCAGTAGGGAGACCCAGTACTTC

J gene: TRBJ2-4
clone size: .
V gene: TRBV11-2
D gene: TRBD2
CDR3 protein: CASSPAGGRNIQYF
CDR3 DNA: TGTGCCAGCAGTCCAGCGGGGGGGCGGAACATTCAGTACTTC

J gene: TRBJ2-7
clone size: .
V gene: TRBV6-5
D gene: TRBD2
CDR3 protein: CASSRAGDEQYF
CDR3 DNA: TGTGCCAGCAGTAGGGCGGGGGACGAGCAGTACTTC

J gene: TRBJ1-6
clone size: .
V gene: TRBV5-1
D gene: TRBD1
CDR3 protein: CASSDTTGSSYNSPLHF
CDR3 DNA: TGCGCCAGCAGCGACACGACAGGGAGCTCCTATAATTCACCCCTCCACTTT

J gene: TRBJ1-6
clone size: few
V gene: TRBV27
D gene: .
CDR3 protein: CASSLSPGSYNSPLHF
CDR3 DNA: TGTGCCAGCAGTTTATCTCCGGGCTCCTATAATTCACCCCTCCACTTT

J gene: TRBJ2-7
clone size: .
V gene: TRBV5-1
D gene: TRBD1
CDR3 protein: CASSVDRTYEQYF
CDR3 DNA: TGCGCCAGCAGCGTGGACAGGACCTACGAGCAGTACTTC

J gene: TRBJ2-7
clone size: .
V gene: TRBV27
D gene: TRBD2
CDR3 protein: CASSPYIAGGSSYEQYF
CDR3 DNA: TGTGCCAGCAGTCCGTACATAGCGGGGGGGAGCTCCTACGAGCAGTACTTC

J gene: TRBJ2-2
clone size: .
V gene: TRBV27
D gene: .
CDR3 protein: CASNRGGPNTGELFF
CDR3 DNA: TGTGCCAGCAACCGAGGGGGACCGAACACCGGGGAGCTGTTTTTT

J gene: TRBJ2-3
clone size: .
V gene: TRBV11-3
D gene: .
CDR3 protein: CASSLGLLGGLTDTQYF
CDR3 DNA: TGTGCCAGCAGCTTGGGCCTCCTGGGGGGGCTCACAGATACGCAGTATTTT

J gene: TRBJ2-3
clone size: .
V gene: TRBV5-4
D gene: TRBD1
CDR3 protein: CASSPGQGKDTQYF
CDR3 DNA: TGTGCCAGCAGTCCCGGACAGGGAAAAGATACGCAGTATTTT

J gene: TRBJ1-4
clone size: few
V gene: TRBV18
D gene: .
CDR3 protein: CASSPGQGHEKLFF
CDR3 DNA: TGTGCCAGCTCACCCGGTCAGGGTCATGAAAAACTGTTTTTT

J gene: TRBJ1-6
clone size: .
V gene: TRBV27
D gene: TRBD1
CDR3 protein: CASRSTSGQGSPLHF
CDR3 DNA: TGTGCCAGCAGATCTACCTCCGGACAGGGGTCACCCCTCCACTTT

J gene: TRBJ1-1
clone size: .
V gene: TRBV4-1
D gene: .
CDR3 protein: CASSQGGGATFF
CDR3 DNA: TGCGCCAGCAGCCAAGGGGGAGGGGCAACTTTCTTT